A selection of T cell receptor beta chains follows, all from one sample in a study of cytomegalovirus exposure and HLA in healthy donors. Repertoires were generated with immunoSEQ multiplex PCR, while TCRdb's copy carries only in-frame clones and drops some. The sample has around 60,000 clones; 90% are singletons. The sample taken for sequencing was PBMCs. These receptors were collected from a man aged 18-30 years in good health and CMV-seronegative. Each CDR3 is given with its conserved first and last residue. A D gene is named only where the DNA matches it firmly. Only some rows state a clone size, as once, few, many or a class for expanded clones.

DNA	CDR3	J	D	size	length	V
TGTGCCAGCAGCTTGGTGGAGGGGGCTTGGGAGCAGTACTTC	CASSLVEGAWEQYF	TRBJ2-7	.	.	14	TRBV5-5
TGTGCCAGCAAGGACAACAGATACTATGGCTACACCTTC	CASKDNRYYGYTF	TRBJ1-2	.	.	13	TRBV6-6
TGTGCCAGCAGCGGCGGCGGGCTAACTGAGCAGTTCTTC	CASSGGGLTEQFF	TRBJ2-1	.	.	13	TRBV7-9
TGTGCCAGCAGTGGCGGGACCCTAACATCCGAGCAGTACTTC	CASSGGTLTSEQYF	TRBJ2-7	.	.	14	TRBV6-4
TGTGCCAGTCATAGCGCGGGGGGCTTAGGCTACACCTTC	CASHSAGGLGYTF	TRBJ1-2	.	.	13	TRBV7-8
TGTGCCAGCAGTAAGACTCGACAGGGGACAACTGAAGCTTTCTTT	CASSKTRQGTTEAFF	TRBJ1-1	TRBD1	.	15	TRBV6-6
TGTGCCAGCAGCCCGGGTCAGTCCGATGAGCAGTTCTTC	CASSPGQSDEQFF	TRBJ2-1	.	.	13	TRBV14
TGTGCCAGCAGCGGAGGACAGGGGGGTATACAAGAGACCCAGTACTTC	CASSGGQGGIQETQYF	TRBJ2-5	TRBD1	.	16	TRBV9
TGTGCCATCAGTAAATTTAGCGGGAGGTCCAACGAGCAGTACTTC	CAISKFSGRSNEQYF	TRBJ2-7	TRBD2	.	15	TRBV10-3
TGCGCCAGCAGCCATTTATACCCGGGACAGGGCAACTATGGCTACACCTTC	CASSHLYPGQGNYGYTF	TRBJ1-2	TRBD1	.	17	TRBV4-1
TGTGCTAGTGCCCCCGACTTGATCGGAAACACCATATATTTT	CASAPDLIGNTIYF	TRBJ1-3	.	.	14	TRBV12-5
TGTGCCAGCAGTCCCGGGACTAGCGGGTCCTACGAGCAGTACTTC	CASSPGTSGSYEQYF	TRBJ2-7	TRBD2	.	15	TRBV28
TGCGCCAGCAGCGCCGGACTAGCGGGAGGAAACACCGGGGAGCTGTTTTTT	CASSAGLAGGNTGELFF	TRBJ2-2	TRBD2	.	17	TRBV5-1
TGTGCCAGCAGCTTGGGGGCCTCCTACGAGCAGTACTTC	CASSLGASYEQYF	TRBJ2-7	.	.	13	TRBV5-4
TGTGCCAGCAGCCCCGAGGTGGAAAGCTATGGCTACACCTTC	CASSPEVESYGYTF	TRBJ1-2	.	.	14	TRBV2
TGTGCCAGCAGTTTCGACCCGCAGGGGGCCACCGGGGAGCTGTTTTTT	CASSFDPQGATGELFF	TRBJ2-2	TRBD1	.	16	TRBV27
TGCAGCTTACCGATGGAGGGAGGTCAGTTCTTC	CSLPMEGGQFF	TRBJ2-1	.	.	11	TRBV29-1
TGTGCCAGCAGCTTAGGGCCAGACAATGAGCAGTTCTTC	CASSLGPDNEQFF	TRBJ2-1	.	.	13	TRBV7-3
TGTGCCAGCAGCTCGACCGGGACTAGCGGGAGACTACAGCAAGAGACCCAGTACTTC	CASSSTGTSGRLQQETQYF	TRBJ2-5	TRBD2	.	19	TRBV11-2
TGTGCCAGCAGTTTATGGACAGGAGACTCTGGAAACACCATATATTTT	CASSLWTGDSGNTIYF	TRBJ1-3	.	.	16	TRBV28
TGCGCCAGCAGCCAAACAGGGGGCGGACAAAACATTCAGTACTTC	CASSQTGGGQNIQYF	TRBJ2-4	TRBD1	.	15	TRBV5-1
TGCGCCAGCAGCCAGACTAGCGGGATTGATGAGCAGTTCTTC	CASSQTSGIDEQFF	TRBJ2-1	TRBD2	.	14	TRBV4-1
TGTGCCAGCAGTCACTCCGGGACAGACTACGAGCAGTACTTC	CASSHSGTDYEQYF	TRBJ2-7	TRBD1	.	14	TRBV6-5
TGTGCCAGCAGCTTAAGTGCATCGGTATTAACCGGGGCCAACGTCCTGACTTTC	CASSLSASVLTGANVLTF	TRBJ2-6	.	.	18	TRBV7-2
TGTGCCAGCAGACCGGACAGGGGCTACAATGAGCAGTTCTTC	CASRPDRGYNEQFF	TRBJ2-1	TRBD1	few	14	TRBV2
TGTGCCAGCAGTCTAACTAGTCACGAACATTTGAGAGAGACCCAGTACTTC	CASSLTSHEHLRETQYF	TRBJ2-5	.	.	17	TRBV2
TGTGCCAGCAGCCCAGCGGACAGGGGGATTGAAGCTTTCTTT	CASSPADRGIEAFF	TRBJ1-1	TRBD1	few	14	TRBV7-8
TGTGCCAGCAGCTTAGATGGTAGCGACACAGATACGCAGTATTTT	CASSLDGSDTDTQYF	TRBJ2-3	.	.	15	TRBV11-3
TGTGCCAGCAGTTCCCCGGGACTGCTTAACTACGAGCAGTACTTC	CASSSPGLLNYEQYF	TRBJ2-7	.	.	15	TRBV27
TGTGCCAGCAGTGGAAGTAGAACCGGGGAGCTGTTTTTT	CASSGSRTGELFF	TRBJ2-2	.	once	13	TRBV2
TGTGCCAGCAGCTGGGGAAGGGACAGGGTTCGCTACGAGCAGTACTTC	CASSWGRDRVRYEQYF	TRBJ2-7	TRBD1	.	16	TRBV5-6
TGCGCCAGCAGTCCAGGACTAGCGGCAAAGGACTACGAGCAGTACTTC	CASSPGLAAKDYEQYF	TRBJ2-7	TRBD2	.	16	TRBV5-1
TGTGCCAGCAGAAAAGGGGGCTTGGAGACCCAGTACTTC	CASRKGGLETQYF	TRBJ2-5	TRBD1	.	13	TRBV2
TGTGCCAGCAGTTTAATTTCAGGGTGGGATACGCAGTATTTT	CASSLISGWDTQYF	TRBJ2-3	.	.	14	TRBV27
TGTGCCAGCTCAAAAGAAACAGGGTCCTGGACCCAGTACTTC	CASSKETGSWTQYF	TRBJ2-5	.	once	14	TRBV18
TGTGCCAGCAGTACGACAGGAACCACCGGGGAGCTGTTTTTT	CASSTTGTTGELFF	TRBJ2-2	.	.	14	TRBV28
TGTGCCAGCAGTTGGGGACAGGGGCCCTTTGAGCAGTTCTTC	CASSWGQGPFEQFF	TRBJ2-1	TRBD1	once	14	TRBV27
TGTGCCTGGAGTGTAGGGGGAGAGACCCAGTACTTC	CAWSVGGETQYF	TRBJ2-5	.	.	12	TRBV30
TGTGCCAGCAGCTCCCCAGGTGGGGGGATGACGTCTGAAGCTTTCTTT	CASSSPGGGMTSEAFF	TRBJ1-1	.	.	16	TRBV7-2
TGTGCCAGCAGCACCAGACAGGGACTCTCCTACAATGAGCAGTTCTTC	CASSTRQGLSYNEQFF	TRBJ2-1	.	.	16	TRBV5-6
TGTGCCAGAGGGGGGGGCGGCACAGATACGCAGTATTTT	CARGGGGTDTQYF	TRBJ2-3	.	few	13	TRBV2
TGTGCCAGCAGCTTCACTAAGACGGACAGGAGGGAAGAGACCCAGTACTTC	CASSFTKTDRREETQYF	TRBJ2-5	.	.	17	TRBV11-3
TGCGCCAGCAGCTCTAGACTAGCGGGAGTCACTAGCACAGATACGCAGTATTTT	CASSSRLAGVTSTDTQYF	TRBJ2-3	TRBD2	.	18	TRBV4-1
TGTGCCACCAGCAGAGATTCCCCTAGCGCGAGCACAGATACGCAGTATTTT	CATSRDSPSASTDTQYF	TRBJ2-3	.	.	17	TRBV15
TGTGCCAGCAGCTTGTTAGGGACAGCGAACACCGGGGAGCTGTTTTTT	CASSLLGTANTGELFF	TRBJ2-2	TRBD1	.	16	TRBV5-5
TGTGCCAGCAGTTTATACAGAACCAACAATGAGCAGTTCTTC	CASSLYRTNNEQFF	TRBJ2-1	.	few	14	TRBV27
TGTGCCAGCAGCCTTGGGGGGACCTATGGCTACACCTTC	CASSLGGTYGYTF	TRBJ1-2	.	.	13	TRBV5-4
TGCAGCGTTGAAATTCTAAACACTGAAGCTTTCTTT	CSVEILNTEAFF	TRBJ1-1	.	.	12	TRBV29-1
TGTGCCAGCAGCTCAGGGAAACGAAGTGGCTACACCTTC	CASSSGKRSGYTF	TRBJ1-2	.	.	13	TRBV7-2
TGCGCCAGCAGCCAAACCGTCGCTAGCGGTCAAGAGACCCAGTACTTC	CASSQTVASGQETQYF	TRBJ2-5	TRBD2	.	16	TRBV4-1
TGTGCCAGCAGTCACGGACAGGGGCCCGCCTACGAGCAGTACTTC	CASSHGQGPAYEQYF	TRBJ2-7	TRBD1	.	15	TRBV28